The 14 T cell receptor beta chains below all came from one sample that was sequenced in a study of beta chain features in type 1 diabetes. Study results and limitations: Among all four CD4+ subsets, Type 1 diabetes patients had TCRB CDR3s that were moderately but significantly shorter.

For these receptors, no antigen is known. TCRB transcripts that were expressed got sequenced, as all of the isolated RNA had been reverse transcribed. Sequencing was performed with immunoSEQ multiplex PCR; in TCRdb, only in-frame clones are kept and a portion is missing. The sample yields a few hundred thousand clones, roughly 17% seen once. Sequencing input: naive CD4+ T cells from blood. These receptors originate from a man between 25 and 39 years old with type 1 diabetes.

The gene calls are TRBV11-2 and TRBJ2-7; D is unclear. Trimming stripped 3 bases from V and 3 bases from J, with 3 bases between. CDR1 is SGHAT and CDR2 is FQNNGV in the germline V gene. The CDR3 has 11 amino acids. The CDR3 loop reads CASSFDYEQYF. The CDR3 coding sequence is TGTGCCAGCAGCTTCGACTACGAGCAGTACTTC.

The chain links TRBV29-1 to TRBJ2-3; 7 bases fit TRBD2. The CDR3 runs to 14 residues. CDR1 SQVTM and CDR2 ANQGSEA come from the germline V gene. Trimming at V came to 5 bases and at J to 3 bases, leaving 8 bases not matched to a gene. CDR3 nucleotides: TGCAGCGTTTCCCCACCCGGGAGGACAGATACGCAGTATTTT. This codes for CSVSPPGRTDTQYF.

This clone showed up just a few times. The chain employs TRBV2 and TRBJ2-6; TRBD2 is a possible D gene (5 bases). The CDR3 loop spans 13 amino acids. Trimming pared 7 bases from V and 6 bases from J, leaving 10 bases between. Per germline, CDR1 SNHLY and CDR2 FYNNEI. The CDR3 reads CASTSRQANVLTF. CDR3 DNA: TGTGCCAGCACTAGCAGGCAGGCCAACGTCCTGACTTTC.

In this sample, this clone turned up a few times. The gene calls are TRBV7-9 and TRBJ1-1; 7 bases match TRBD1. Unmatched junction bases numbered 11, after V lost 5 bases and J lost 2 bases. Per germline, CDR1 SEHNR and CDR2 FQNEAQ (reference sequence). This CDR3 comprises 16 residues. This chain's CDR3 is CASSHRQGPLNTEAFF. CDR3 DNA: TGTGCCAGCAGCCATCGACAGGGCCCTCTCAACACTGAAGCTTTCTTT.

In its sample, this clone was seen a few times. V is TRBV27 and J is TRBJ1-4; 9 nucleotides match TRBD1. V gave up 9 bases and J gave up 6 bases; unmatched junction bases: 5. There are 13 residues in the CDR3. Germline CDR1 reads MNHEY; CDR2 reads SMNVEV (reference sequence). CDR3 sequence reads: CASSGTGHEKLFF. DNA for the CDR3: TGTGCCAGTTCCGGGACAGGGCATGAAAAACTGTTTTTT.

Only a few counts were recorded for this clone. The chain combines TRBV29-1 with TRBJ2-5, with unresolved D. V was clipped by 5 bases and J by 0 bases, with 7 bases between them. The germline CDR1 and CDR2 sequences are SQVTM and ANQGSEA. The CDR3 sequence is 12 residues long. This CDR3 reads CSVTSDQETQYF. The CDR3 DNA follows: TGCAGCGTTACCAGCGACCAAGAGACCCAGTACTTC. Filled out from reference TRBV29-1 and TRBJ2-5, the complete variable domain reads SAVISQKPSRDICQRGTSLTIQCQVDSQVTMMFWYRQQPGQSLTLIATANQGSEATYESGFVIDKFPISRPNLTFSTLTVSNMSPEDSSIYLCSVTSDQETQYFGPGTRLLVL.

The chain has TRBV7-3 and TRBJ2-5, with a weak D call TRBD1 (5 bases). Trimming cost V 5 bases and J 0 bases, with 7 bases left between them. CDR3 length: 13 residues. The germline V gene has CDR1 SGHTA and CDR2 FQGTGA. The CDR3 nucleotides are TGTGCCAGCAGCCCCAGGGACCAAGAGACCCAGTACTTC. Its translation: CASSPRDQETQYF.

The V gene is TRBV7-3, the J gene TRBJ2-1, with D hard to call. From germline, CDR1 is SGHTA and CDR2 FQGTGA. The CDR3 loop spans 14 amino acids. Deletions cut 2 bases from V and 4 bases from J, with 9 bases between. In nucleotides, the CDR3 is TGTGCCAGCAGCTTAGACCGGCAATACAATGAGCAGTTCTTC. This sequence encodes CASSLDRQYNEQFF.

Turning to this clone: Its ends do not fully match the called genes, so a read error is possible. The J gene is TRBJ2-7, the V gene TRBV6-1; D remains unclear. This CDR3 has 10 residues. Germline assignment: CDR1 MNHNS and CDR2 SASEGT. The DNA for the CDR3 is TGTGCCAGCAGTGAAGATTCTTCCCACTTC. Translated, it gives CASSEDSSHF.

The CDR3 DNA reads as TGTGCCAGCAGCTTGGCGGGAGGGTACGAGCAGTACTTC. This encodes CASSLAGGYEQYF. This rearrangement joins TRBV7-3 to TRBJ2-7, with TRBD2 matching 9 bases. This CDR3 spans 13 amino acids. V shed 3 bases and J 4 bases; nucleotides not matched to a gene: 1. Germline loops: CDR1 SGHTA, CDR2 FQGTGA.

This chain uses TRBV13 with TRBJ1-5, with D perhaps matching TRBD1 (5 bases). In germline, CDR1 is PRHDT, CDR2 FYEKMQ (reference sequence). This CDR3 is 14 amino acids long. V was cut by 6 bases and J by 6 bases, with 15 bases left in between. The CDR3 loop reads CASRLQGGSQPQHF. In DNA form, the CDR3 reads TGTGCCAGCAGGCTCCAGGGTGGTTCTCAGCCCCAGCATTTT.

The rearrangement joins TRBV14 to TRBJ2-5; 7 bases align to TRBD1. V was clipped by 4 bases and J by 1 base; unmatched bases: 6. This CDR3 comprises 15 residues. Germline V lookup: CDR1 SGHDN, CDR2 FVKESK. This CDR3 reads CASSPRAGGQETQYF. The DNA of the CDR3 is TGTGCCAGCAGCCCGCGGGCAGGGGGCCAAGAGACCCAGTACTTC.

This clone was counted a few times. This CDR3 is also generated by other DNA sequences in the sample. The V and J genes are TRBV29-1 and TRBJ2-7; 9 positions match TRBD2. V dropped 4 bases and J dropped 0; count of bases not matched to a gene: 4. CDR1 and CDR2 from the germline V gene are SQVTM and ANQGSEA. The CDR3 spans 14 residues. The CDR3 loop is CSVGVSGSSYEQYF. CDR3 nucleotides: TGCAGCGTTGGGGTTAGCGGGAGCTCCTACGAGCAGTACTTC.

This clone was seen more than once but under ten times. The V and J genes are TRBV30 and TRBJ2-1, with D unresolved. Trimming took 7 bases from V and 0 from J, leaving 7 bases between them. The CDR3 spans 12 residues. The V gene's germline CDR1 is GTSNPN and CDR2 SVGIG (reference sequence). CDR3: CASGSSYNEQFF. In nucleotides, the CDR3 is TGTGCCTCCGGAAGCTCCTACAATGAGCAGTTCTTC. Full variable domain (missing parts from reference TRBV30 and TRBJ2-1): SQTIHQWPATLVQPVGSPLSLECTVEGTSNPNLYWYRQAAGRGLQLLFYSVGIGQISSEVPQNLSASRPQDRQFILSSKKLLLSDSGFYLCASGSSYNEQFFGPGTRLTVL.